What follows describes a single T cell receptor beta chain. Its target is not known. This specimen comes from a study of post-analysis software for immune sequencing data. Unique molecular identifiers tagged the TCR beta cDNA libraries. TCRdb passed the PCR reads through MiXCR, listing each CDR3 protein once. Here the sample spans approximately 730,000 distinct CDR3 sequences, roughly 46% being singletons. The study's findings and limits: Four or five TRBV segments occurring more often in patients than controls included TRBV5-6, TRBV5-1 and TRBV20-1.

The CDR3 is 13 residues long. Germline CDR1 DFQATT, CDR2 SNEGSKA (reference sequence). Trimming took 6 bases from V and 8 from J; bases not matched to a gene: 11. This rearrangement joins TRBV20-1 to TRBJ2-3, with 7 bases lining up with TRBD2. This receptor was obtained from a girl aged 10 to 17 with multiple sclerosis. The material sequenced was blood. This CDR3 reads CSAIGGRFGTQYF. The CDR3 region has the DNA TGCAGTGCGATCGGGGGGAGGTTCGGTACGCAGTATTTT.